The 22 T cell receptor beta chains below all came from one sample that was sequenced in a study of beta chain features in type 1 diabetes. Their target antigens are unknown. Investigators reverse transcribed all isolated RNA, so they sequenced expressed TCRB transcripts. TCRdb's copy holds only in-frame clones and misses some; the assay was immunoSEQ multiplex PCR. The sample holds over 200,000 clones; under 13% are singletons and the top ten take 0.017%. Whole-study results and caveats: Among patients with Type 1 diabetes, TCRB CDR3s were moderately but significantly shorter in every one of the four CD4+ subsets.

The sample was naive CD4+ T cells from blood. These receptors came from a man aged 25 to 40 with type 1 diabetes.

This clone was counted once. Here the CDR3 reads CASSLATYEQYF. CDR3 DNA: TGTGCCAGCAGCTTGGCCACCTACGAGCAGTACTTC. This chain connects TRBV7-8 to TRBJ2-7; no definite D call. Trimming left V 3 bases short and J 2 bases short, with 5 bases between. The CDR3 is 12 amino acids. Per the germline V gene, CDR1 is SGHVS and CDR2 is FQNEAQ.

For the CDR3, the DNA is TGTGCCAGCAGTTTATTGACCGGGGAGAGCGGCTACACCTTC. This gives the protein CASSLLTGESGYTF. This sequence joins TRBV28 and TRBJ1-2; D remains ambiguous. Germline V gene lookup returns CDR1 MDHEN and CDR2 SYDVKM. Deletions cut 1 base from V and 8 bases from J, with 14 bases between. The CDR3 is made up of 14 amino acids.

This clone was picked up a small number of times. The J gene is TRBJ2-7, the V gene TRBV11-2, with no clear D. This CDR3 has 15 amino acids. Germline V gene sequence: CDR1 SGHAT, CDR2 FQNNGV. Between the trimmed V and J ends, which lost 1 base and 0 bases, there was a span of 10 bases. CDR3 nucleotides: TGTGCCAGCAGCTTAGGGCAGGTCCCCTCCTACGAGCAGTACTTC. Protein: CASSLGQVPSYEQYF.

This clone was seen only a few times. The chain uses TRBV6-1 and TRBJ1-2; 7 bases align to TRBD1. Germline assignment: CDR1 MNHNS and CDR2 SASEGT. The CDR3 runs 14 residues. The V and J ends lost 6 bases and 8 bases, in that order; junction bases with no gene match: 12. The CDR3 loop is CASRRDSGGKGYTF. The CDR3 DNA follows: TGTGCCAGCAGGCGGGACAGTGGAGGGAAGGGCTACACCTTC.

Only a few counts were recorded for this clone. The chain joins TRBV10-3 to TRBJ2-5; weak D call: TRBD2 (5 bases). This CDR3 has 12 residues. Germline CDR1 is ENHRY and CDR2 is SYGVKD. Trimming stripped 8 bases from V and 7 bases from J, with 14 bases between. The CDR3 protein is CAIGVGEGTQYF. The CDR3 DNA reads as TGTGCCATCGGGGTCGGTGAGGGGACCCAGTACTTC.

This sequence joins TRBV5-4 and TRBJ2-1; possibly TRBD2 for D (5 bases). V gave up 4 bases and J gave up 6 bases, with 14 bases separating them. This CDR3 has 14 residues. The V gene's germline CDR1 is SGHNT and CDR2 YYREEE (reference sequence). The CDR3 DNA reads TGTGCCAGCAGCGCGGGTCTTCTCCCCAATGAGCAGTTCTTC. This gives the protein CASSAGLLPNEQFF.

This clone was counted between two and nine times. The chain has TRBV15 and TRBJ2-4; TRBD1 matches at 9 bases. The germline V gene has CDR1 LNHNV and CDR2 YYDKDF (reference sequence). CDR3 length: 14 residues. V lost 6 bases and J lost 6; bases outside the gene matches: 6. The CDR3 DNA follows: TGTGCCACCAGACCGGACAGGGGAGGAAACATTCAGTACTTC. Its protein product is CATRPDRGGNIQYF.

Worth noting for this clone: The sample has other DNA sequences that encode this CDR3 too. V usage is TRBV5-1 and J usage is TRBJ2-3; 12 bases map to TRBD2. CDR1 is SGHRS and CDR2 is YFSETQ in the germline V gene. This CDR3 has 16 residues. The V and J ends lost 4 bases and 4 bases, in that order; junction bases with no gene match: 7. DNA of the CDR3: TGCGCCAGCAGCACCGGACTAGCGGGAATCTCAGATACGCAGTATTTT. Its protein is CASSTGLAGISDTQYF.

The CDR3, as DNA: TGTGCCAGCAGCTCCCCTGTTCCAGATACGCAGTATTTT. It encodes CASSSPVPDTQYF. This chain uses TRBV7-2 with TRBJ2-3; D remains unclear. The CDR3 extends over 13 amino acids. V gave up 4 bases and J gave up 4 bases, with 9 bases separating them. CDR1 is SGHTA, CDR2 FQGNSA, per germline.

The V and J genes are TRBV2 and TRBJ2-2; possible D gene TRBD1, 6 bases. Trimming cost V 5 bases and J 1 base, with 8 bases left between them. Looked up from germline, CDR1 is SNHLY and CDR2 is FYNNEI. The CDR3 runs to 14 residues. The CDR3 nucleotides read TGTGCCAGCAGTCTGACAGGGAACACCGGGGAGCTGTTTTTT. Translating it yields CASSLTGNTGELFF.

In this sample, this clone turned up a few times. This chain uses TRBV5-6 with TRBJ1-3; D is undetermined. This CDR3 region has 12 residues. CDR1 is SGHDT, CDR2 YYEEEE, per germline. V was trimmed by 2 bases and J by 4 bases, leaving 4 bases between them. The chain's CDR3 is CASSFLGNTIYF. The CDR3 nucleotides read TGTGCCAGCAGCTTCTTGGGAAACACCATATATTTT.

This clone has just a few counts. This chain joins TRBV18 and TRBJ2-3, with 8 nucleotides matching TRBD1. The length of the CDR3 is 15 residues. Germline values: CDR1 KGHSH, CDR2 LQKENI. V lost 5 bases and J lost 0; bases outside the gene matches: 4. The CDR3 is CASSRTGTSTDTQYF. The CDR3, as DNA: TGTGCCAGCTCAAGGACAGGGACGAGCACAGATACGCAGTATTTT.

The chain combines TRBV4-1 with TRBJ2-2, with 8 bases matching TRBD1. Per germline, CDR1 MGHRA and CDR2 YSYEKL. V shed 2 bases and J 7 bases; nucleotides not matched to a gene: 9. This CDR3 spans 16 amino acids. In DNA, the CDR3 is TGCGCCAGCAGCCAACCGCGACAGGGGCTAAACGGGGAGCTGTTTTTT. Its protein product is CASSQPRQGLNGELFF.

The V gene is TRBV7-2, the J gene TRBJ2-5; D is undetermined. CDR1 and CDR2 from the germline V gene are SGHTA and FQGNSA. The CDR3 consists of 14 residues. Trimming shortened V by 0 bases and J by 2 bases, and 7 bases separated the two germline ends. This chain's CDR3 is CASSLAARQETQYF. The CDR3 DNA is TGTGCCAGCAGCTTAGCGGCGCGGCAAGAGACCCAGTACTTC. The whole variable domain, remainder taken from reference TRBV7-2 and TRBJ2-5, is GAGVSQSPSNKVTEKGKDVELRCDPISGHTALYWYRQSLGQGLEFLIYFQGNSAPDKSGLPSDRFSAERTGGSVSTLTIQRTQQEDSAVYLCASSLAARQETQYFGPGTRLLVL.

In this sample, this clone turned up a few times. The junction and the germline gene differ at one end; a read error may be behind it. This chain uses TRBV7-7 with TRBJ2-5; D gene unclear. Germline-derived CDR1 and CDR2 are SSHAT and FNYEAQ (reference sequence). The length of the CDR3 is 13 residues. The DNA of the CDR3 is TGTGCTAGCAGCTTAGCAGCCCAAGAGACCCAGTACTTC. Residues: CASSLAAQETQYF.

In DNA form, the CDR3 reads TGCGCCAGCAGCTTGGGGCACGAGCAGTACTTC. This sequence encodes CASSLGHEQYF. This chain connects TRBV5-1 to TRBJ2-7, with unresolved D. From germline, CDR1 is SGHRS and CDR2 YFSETQ. V lost 0 bases to trimming and J lost 5 bases, with 3 bases between them. The CDR3 runs 11 residues. Using reference TRBV5-1 and TRBJ2-7 for the parts outside the CDR3, the full variable domain is KAGVTQTPRYLIKTRGQQVTLSCSPISGHRSVSWYQQTPGQGLQFLFEYFSETQRNKGNFPGRFSGRQFSNSRSEMNVSTLELGDSALYLCASSLGHEQYFGPGTRLTVT.

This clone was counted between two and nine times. The CDR3 DNA sequence: TGTGCCAGCAGCCTCACAACGTCGGAGACCCAGTACTTC. It is translated as CASSLTTSETQYF. This chain connects TRBV5-4 to TRBJ2-5, with unresolved D. Germline values: CDR1 SGHNT, CDR2 YYREEE (reference sequence). The V end lost 4 bases, the J end lost 5 bases, and 12 bases lay between the germline ends. The CDR3 covers 13 residues. The whole variable domain, filled in from reference TRBV5-4 and TRBJ2-5, reads ETGVTQSPTHLIKTRGQQVTLRCSSQSGHNTVSWYQQALGQGPQFIFQYYREEENGRGNFPPRFSGLQFPNYSSELNVNALELDDSALYLCASSLTTSETQYFGPGTRLLVL.

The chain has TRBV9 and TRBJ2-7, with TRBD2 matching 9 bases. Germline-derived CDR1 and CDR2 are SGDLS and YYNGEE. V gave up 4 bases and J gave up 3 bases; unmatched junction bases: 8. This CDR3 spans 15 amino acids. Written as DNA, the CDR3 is TGTGCCAGCAGCCCAGACCGACTAGCGGACTACGAGCAGTACTTC. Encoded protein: CASSPDRLADYEQYF.

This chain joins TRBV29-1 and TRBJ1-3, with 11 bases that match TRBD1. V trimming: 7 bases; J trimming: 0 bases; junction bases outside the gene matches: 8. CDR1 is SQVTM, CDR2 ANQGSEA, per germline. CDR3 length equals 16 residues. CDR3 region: CSGGQGAPSSGNTIYF. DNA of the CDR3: TGCAGCGGCGGACAGGGGGCTCCCAGCTCTGGAAACACCATATATTTT.

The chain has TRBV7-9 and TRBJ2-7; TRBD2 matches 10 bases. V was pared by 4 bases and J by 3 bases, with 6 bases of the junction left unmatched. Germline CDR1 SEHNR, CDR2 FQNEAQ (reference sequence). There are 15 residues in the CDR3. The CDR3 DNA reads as TGTGCCAGCAGCTCCCAACTAGCGGGGATCTACGAGCAGTACTTC. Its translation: CASSSQLAGIYEQYF.

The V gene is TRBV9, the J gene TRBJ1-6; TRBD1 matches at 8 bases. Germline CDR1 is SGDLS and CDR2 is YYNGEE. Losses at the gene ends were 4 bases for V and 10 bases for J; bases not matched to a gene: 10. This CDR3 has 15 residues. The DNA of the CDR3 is TGTGCCAGCAGCCCGCTGGACAGGGACGCCTCACCCCTCCACTTT. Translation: CASSPLDRDASPLHF. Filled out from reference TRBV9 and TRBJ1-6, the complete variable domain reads DSGVTQTPKHLITATGQRVTLRCSPRSGDLSVYWYQQSLDQGLQFLIQYYNGEERAKGNILERFSAQQFPDLHSELNLSSLELGDSALYFCASSPLDRDASPLHFGNGTRLTVT.

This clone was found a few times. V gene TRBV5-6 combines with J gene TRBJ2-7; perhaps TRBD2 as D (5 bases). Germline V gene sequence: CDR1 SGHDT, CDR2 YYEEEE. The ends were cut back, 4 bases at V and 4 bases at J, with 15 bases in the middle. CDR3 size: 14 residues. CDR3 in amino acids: CASSLPLVSYEQYF. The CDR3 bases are TGTGCCAGCAGCCTGCCACTAGTTTCTTACGAGCAGTACTTC.